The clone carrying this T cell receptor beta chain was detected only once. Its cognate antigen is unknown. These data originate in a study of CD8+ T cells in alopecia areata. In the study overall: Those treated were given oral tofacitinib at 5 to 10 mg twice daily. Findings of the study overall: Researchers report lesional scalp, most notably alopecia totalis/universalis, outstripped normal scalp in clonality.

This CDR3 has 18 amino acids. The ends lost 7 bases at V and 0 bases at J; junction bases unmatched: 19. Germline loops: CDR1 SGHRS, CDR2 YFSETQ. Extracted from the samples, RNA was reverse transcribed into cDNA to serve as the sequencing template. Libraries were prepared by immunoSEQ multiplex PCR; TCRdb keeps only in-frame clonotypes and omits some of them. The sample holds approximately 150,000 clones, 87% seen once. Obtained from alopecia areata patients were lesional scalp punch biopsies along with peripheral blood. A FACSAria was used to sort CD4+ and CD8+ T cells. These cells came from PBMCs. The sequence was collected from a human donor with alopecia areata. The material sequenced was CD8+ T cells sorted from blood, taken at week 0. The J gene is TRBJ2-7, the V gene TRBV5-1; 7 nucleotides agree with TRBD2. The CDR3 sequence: CASCVPAGELWGSYEQYF. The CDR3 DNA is TGCGCCAGCTGCGTTCCGGCGGGAGAACTCTGGGGCTCCTACGAGCAGTACTTC.